This TCR beta chain stems from a study of cytomegalovirus exposure and HLA in healthy donors. Study outcomes and limitations: The study flagged about 150 TCR beta chains as cytomegalovirus-associated.

Note on this clone: What it recognizes is unknown.

The CDR3 totals 15 residues. From germline, CDR1 is MNHEY and CDR2 SMNVEV (reference sequence). Trimming took 2 bases from V and 0 from J; bases not matched to a gene: 2. The assay was immunoSEQ multiplex PCR, and TCRdb's table has in-frame clones only and misses some. The top ten hold roughly 1.2% of the sample, which has about 240,000 clones, 70% to 90% seen once. The chain links TRBV27 to TRBJ2-3, with 7 bases identical to TRBD1. The sample taken for sequencing was PBMCs. This sequence originates from a woman aged 30 to 39 in good health and CMV-seropositive. CDR3 loop: CASSLGTVSTDTQYF. The CDR3 DNA is TGTGCCAGCAGTTTAGGGACAGTGAGCACAGATACGCAGTATTTT.